This record looks at one T cell receptor beta chain sequence and its context. In the original analysis: Amplification with reference gene primers provided the estimates of nucleated cell counts. Sequenced by immunoSEQ multiplex PCR; TCRdb stores in-frame clones only, minus some. Clone size and the V and J calls come from that table; the DNA yielded D and trimming. The data show over 70,000 clones, roughly 88% seen once. CDR1 and CDR2 from the germline V gene are SGHTA and FQGNSA. This CDR3 has 14 amino acids. Between the trimmed V and J ends, which lost 4 bases and 1 base, there was a span of 8 bases. These data originate in a study of blood T cell repertoires in COVID-19. The wider study: COVID-19 samples from acute and convalescent phases originated in the United States, Italy and Spain. PBMCs, B-cell-depleted T cells, or T cells provided the cDNA or gDNA that made up the material.

The chain carries TRBV7-2 and TRBJ2-1; D possibly corresponds to TRBD2 (5 bases). This sequence was found in a woman older than 75 with acute or convalescent COVID-19. Sample: peripheral blood. CDR3 nucleotide sequence: TGTGCCAGCAGCTCGGGATTTTCCTACAATGAGCAGTTCTTC. Translated: CASSSGFSYNEQFF.